This T cell receptor (beta chain) is drawn from a study of T cell repertoires in cytomegalovirus infection. Study context: Through public TCR beta signatures, both CMV infection and matching HLA type were indicated. Study results and caveats: Within the response measured ex vivo, HLA-C-restricted CMV-specific TCR beta clonotypes were dominant.

Of note for this clonotype: Antigen unknown.

TCRdb fed the reads into MiXCR, producing one record per CDR3 protein. This table has about 920,000 distinct CDR3 sequences, 31% appearing once. V lost 2 bases to trimming and J lost 8 bases; unmatched junction nucleotides: 5. This CDR3 is built from 16 residues. The germline gives CDR1 MNHEY, CDR2 SMNVEV (reference sequence). The source was cultured CD8+ T cells from PBMCs, collected from culture after CMV antigen stimulation. The source of this sequence is a human donor in good health (CMV status not recorded). Some clones in this sample may be carry-over from other donors' samples. The chain recombines TRBV27 with TRBJ2-1; 14 bases map to TRBD2. CDR3 sequence reads: CASSLETSGGADEQFF. Here the CDR3 DNA reads TGTGCCAGCAGTTTAGAGACTAGCGGGGGGGCGGATGAGCAGTTCTTC.